This TCR beta chain derives from a study of cytomegalovirus exposure and HLA in healthy donors. Across the study: The Caucasian-associated ancestry cluster contained 81% of the approximately 400 genotyped donors. General study findings and limits: A later analysis revealed that TCR association rates differed between HLA loci, peaking at DRB1 and bottoming out at HLA-C. Fewer N-insertions (relative to the roughly 660-donor mean) were reportedly seen in an Asian-associated ancestry cluster in a later analysis.

The CDR3 covers 14 residues. Germline V gives CDR1 SGHTA, CDR2 FQGNSA. V was trimmed by 3 bases and J by 4 bases, leaving 13 bases between them. With respect to this clone: Antigen: not known.

PCR was performed using 60 Vbeta and 13 Jbeta primers. Profiled with immunoSEQ multiplex PCR; TCRdb holds only in-frame clones, not every one. Its table records some 84,000 clones. This chain connects TRBV7-2 to TRBJ2-7; possibly TRBD1 for D (6 bases). Specimen: PBMCs. This clonotype was sampled from a man aged 50-59 years in good health and CMV-seronegative. The CDR3 here is CASSFRTADYEQYF. The DNA of the CDR3 is TGTGCCAGCAGCTTTCGGACAGCAGATTACGAGCAGTACTTC.